The 30 T cell receptor beta chains listed next were all sequenced from one sample in a study of blood T cell repertoires in COVID-19. Clones were sequenced by immunoSEQ multiplex PCR, and TCRdb holds only the in-frame ones, with some missing. The repertoire includes around 85,000 clones, around 88% of them detected once, and over 5% sits in the top ten. Sequencing was done on a sample of peripheral blood. The receptors stem from a man aged 55 to 70 with acute or convalescent COVID-19.

This sequence joins TRBV30 and TRBJ1-4; TRBD1 might be the D (6 bases). Germline V gives CDR1 GTSNPN, CDR2 SVGIG (reference sequence). This CDR3 spans 17 amino acids. Trimming removed 0 bases at V and 6 bases at J, with 20 bases between. The CDR3 bases are TGTGCCTGGAGTGTCCAGGGGAGTAGTTTCCTGCATGAAAAACTGTTTTTT. It translates to CAWSVQGSSFLHEKLFF. The variable domain in full, completed from reference TRBV30 and TRBJ1-4, reads SQTIHQWPATLVQPVGSPLSLECTVEGTSNPNLYWYRQAAGRGLQLLFYSVGIGQISSEVPQNLSASRPQDRQFILSSKKLLLSDSGFYLCAWSVQGSSFLHEKLFFGSGTQLSVL.

The rearrangement links TRBV5-1 to TRBJ2-2; 10 bases match TRBD1. CDR3 length: 16 amino acids. With 4 bases clipped from V and 0 bases from J, the junction kept 3 bases outside the gene matches. CDR1 is SGHRS and CDR2 is YFSETQ in the germline V gene. The CDR3 DNA reads as TGCGCCAGCAGCCCGACAGGGGGCTCGAACACCGGGGAGCTGTTTTTT. Encoded protein: CASSPTGGSNTGELFF.

The genes are TRBV9 and TRBJ2-2, with a tentative D call TRBD1 (6 bases). V was shortened by 6 bases and J by 4 bases, with 13 bases between the two germline ends. Germline CDR1 is SGDLS and CDR2 is YYNGEE. The CDR3 spans 14 residues. CDR3: CASTLGQSTGELFF. The CDR3 DNA follows: TGTGCCAGCACCCTAGGACAGAGCACCGGGGAGCTGTTTTTT. Supplemented by reference TRBV9 and TRBJ2-2, the full variable domain reads DSGVTQTPKHLITATGQRVTLRCSPRSGDLSVYWYQQSLDQGLQFLIQYYNGEERAKGNILERFSAQQFPDLHSELNLSSLELGDSALYFCASTLGQSTGELFFGEGSRLTVL.

This clone is a singleton in its sample. V usage is TRBV18 and J usage is TRBJ1-1, with D possibly matching TRBD1 (5 bases). V lost 2 bases to trimming and J lost 0 bases, with 10 bases between them. The germline gives CDR1 KGHSH, CDR2 LQKENI. The CDR3 spans 15 residues. The chain's CDR3 is CASSPVGGVNTEAFF. The CDR3 region has the DNA TGTGCCAGCTCACCAGTCGGAGGGGTGAACACTGAAGCTTTCTTT. Full variable domain (outside the CDR3, taken from reference TRBV18 and TRBJ1-1): NAGVMQNPRHLVRRRGQEARLRCSPMKGHSHVYWYRQLPEEGLKFMVYLQKENIIDESGMPKERFSAEFPKEGPSILRIQQVVRGDSAAYFCASSPVGGVNTEAFFGQGTRLTVV.

V and J are TRBV29-1 and TRBJ1-1; TRBD1 is a possible D gene (6 bases). V lost 6 bases, J lost 0 bases, and 14 bases lay in between. Germline CDR1 SQVTM, CDR2 ANQGSEA. There are 14 residues in the CDR3. CDR3: CSVNYGQLNTEAFF. As DNA, the CDR3 is TGCAGCGTGAACTATGGACAGTTGAACACTGAAGCTTTCTTT.

This clone was observed a few times. The chain has TRBV15 and TRBJ1-4; no reliable D call. CDR1 and CDR2 from the germline V gene are LNHNV and YYDKDF (reference sequence). The V and J ends lost 0 bases and 8 bases respectively, with 13 bases between them. This CDR3 region has 15 residues. The CDR3: CATSRDPGSGEKLFF. CDR3 DNA sequence: TGTGCCACCAGCAGAGATCCGGGGTCCGGGGAAAAACTGTTTTTT.

The chain links TRBV4-3 to TRBJ1-5; D ambiguous. From germline, CDR1 is LGHNA and CDR2 YSLEER. The CDR3 contains 13 residues. Trimming shortened V by 0 bases and J by 7 bases, and 7 bases separated the two germline ends. The DNA for the CDR3 is TGCGCCAGCAGCCAAGATTTCCGGCAGCCCCAGCATTTT. Translated: CASSQDFRQPQHF.

This rearrangement joins TRBV5-6 to TRBJ1-2; weak D call: TRBD1 (5 bases). There are 15 residues in the CDR3. The germline V gene encodes CDR1 SGHDT and CDR2 YYEEEE. The V end was cut by 9 bases, the J end by 0 bases, with 18 bases between. This chain's CDR3 is CATLPQGTANYGYTF. Written as DNA, the CDR3 is TGTGCCACCCTCCCCCAGGGAACAGCTAACTATGGCTACACCTTC.

The J gene is TRBJ2-7, the V gene TRBV5-6; 11 nucleotides line up with TRBD1. The CDR3 sequence is 19 residues long. The trim removed 3 bases at V and 4 bases at J, leaving 18 bases unmatched. Per germline, CDR1 SGHDT and CDR2 YYEEEE. CDR3 nucleotides: TGTGCCAGCAGCTCACAGCTACAAGACTGGACAGGGGGCGCATACGAGCAGTACTTC. Translated: CASSSQLQDWTGGAYEQYF.

The chain uses TRBV3-1 (or the pseudogene TRBV3-2) and TRBJ1-5, with a possible D match to TRBD1 (6 bases). The CDR3 loop spans 18 amino acids. V shed 6 bases and J shed 0 bases, with 21 bases lying between them. CDR1 and CDR2 (germline): LGHDT, YNNKEL (reference sequence). The CDR3 DNA sequence: TGTGCCAGCAGTATAGCGGGACATAGGAGTTATAGCAATCAGCCCCAGCATTTT. It encodes CASSIAGHRSYSNQPQHF.

The chain combines TRBV5-6 with TRBJ1-2; tentative D call: TRBD1 (5 bases). The germline CDR1 and CDR2 sequences are SGHDT and YYEEEE. This CDR3 is 17 amino acids long. V dropped 0 bases and J dropped 5 bases, with 20 bases sitting between them. The CDR3 sequence is CASSLERGARALYGYTF. The CDR3 DNA is TGTGCCAGCAGCTTGGAGCGCGGGGCGCGAGCGCTATATGGCTACACCTTC.

With regard to this clone: One junction end does not reproduce the germline sequence, and a read error may be involved. The rearrangement links TRBV6-1 to TRBJ1-6; D is undetermined. Germline V gene lookup returns CDR1 MNHNS and CDR2 SASEGT. This CDR3 contains 13 residues. CDR3: CASSESSNSPLHF. DNA for the CDR3: TGTGCCAGCAGTGAATCCTCTAATTCACCCCTCCACTTT.

The genes are TRBV19 and TRBJ2-1; 11 bases align to TRBD2. Germline V CDR1 and CDR2: LNHDA, SQIVND (reference sequence). After removal of 8 bases from V and 9 bases from J, the junction contained 9 bases not matched to a gene. The CDR3 consists of 14 residues. The chain's CDR3 is CASGKTSGVTEQFF. CDR3 nucleotides: TGTGCCAGTGGCAAGACTAGCGGGGTGACTGAGCAGTTCTTC.

DNA of the CDR3: TGTGCCAGCAGTTATGAATCGGGCGGGCGAAGCTCCTACAATGAGCAGTTCTTC. This encodes CASSYESGGRSSYNEQFF. This chain connects TRBV28 to TRBJ2-1; possible D gene TRBD2, 5 bases. CDR1 is MDHEN and CDR2 is SYDVKM in the germline V gene. CDR3 size: 18 residues. V lost 4 bases and J 0 bases, leaving 19 bases between the germline ends.

The chain has TRBV2 and TRBJ1-4, with a possible D match to TRBD1 (5 bases). Germline values: CDR1 SNHLY, CDR2 FYNNEI. The CDR3 contains 15 residues. Deletions cut 7 bases from V and 3 bases from J, with 15 bases between. As DNA, the CDR3 is TGTGCCAGCAAATCTCAGGGTTCAGCTAATGAAAAACTGTTTTTT. Its translation is CASKSQGSANEKLFF. The full variable domain, its missing parts supplied by reference TRBV2 and TRBJ1-4, is EPEVTQTPSHQVTQMGQEVILRCVPISNHLYFYWYRQILGQKVEFLVSFYNNEISEKSEIFDDQFSVERPDGSNFTLKIRSTKLEDSAMYFCASKSQGSANEKLFFGSGTQLSVL.

The genes are TRBV5-6 and TRBJ2-5; TRBD1 agrees at 11 bases. Trimming at V came to 3 bases and at J to 3 bases, leaving 1 base not matched to a gene. Germline CDR1 and CDR2: SGHDT and YYEEEE. The CDR3 extends over 14 amino acids. The CDR3 spells CASSWTGGEETQYF. In DNA form, the CDR3 reads TGTGCCAGCAGCTGGACAGGGGGCGAAGAGACCCAGTACTTC.

The genes are TRBV7-2 and TRBJ1-6; D gene unclear. Trimming removed 3 bases from V and 7 bases from J, with 10 bases in between. CDR1 is SGHTA and CDR2 is FQGNSA in the germline V gene. This CDR3 is built from 14 residues. The CDR3 DNA is TGTGCCAGCAGCTTGGTGGGGAGCAATTCACCCCTCCACTTT. Its translation: CASSLVGSNSPLHF.

This chain links TRBV27 with TRBJ1-2; the D is unclear. The CDR3 is 13 amino acids. Trimming left V 2 bases short and J 3 bases short, with 7 bases between. From germline, CDR1 is MNHEY and CDR2 SMNVEV (reference sequence). CDR3 sequence: CASSLHTDYGYTF. The CDR3 nucleotides read TGTGCCAGCAGTTTACACACAGACTATGGCTACACCTTC.

The CDR3 region is CASSLEHGMASPLHF. The CDR3 DNA reads as TGCGCCAGCAGCTTGGAACACGGGATGGCTTCACCCCTCCACTTT. The chain has TRBV5-1 and TRBJ1-6; unclear D gene. Trimming took off 0 bases at V and 9 bases at J, with 13 bases between the two ends. The CDR3 has 15 amino acids. Germline loops: CDR1 SGHRS, CDR2 YFSETQ.

The V call is TRBV10-3, the J call TRBJ1-5; a weak D match, TRBD1 (6 bases). The germline CDR1 and CDR2 sequences are ENHRY and SYGVKD. Trimming shortened V by 6 bases and J by 3 bases, and 15 bases separated the two germline ends. The CDR3 runs 15 residues. CDR3 protein: CAISPDGQINQPQHF. CDR3 DNA: TGTGCCATCAGCCCGGACGGACAGATCAATCAGCCCCAGCATTTT.

This clone was seen only a few times. The gene calls are TRBV3-1 (or the pseudogene TRBV3-2) and TRBJ2-1; D may be TRBD2 (5 bases). V was shortened by 4 bases and J by 9 bases, with 16 bases between the two germline ends. This CDR3 is 14 amino acids long. CDR1 is LGHDT and CDR2 is YNNKEL in the germline V gene (reference sequence). In DNA, the CDR3 is TGTGCCAGCAGCCCCCTTAGCGTGTGGGGTGAGCAGTTCTTC. It is translated as CASSPLSVWGEQFF.

The rearrangement uses TRBV6-5 and TRBJ1-1, with D unclear. The CDR3 is 12 amino acids. CDR1 is MNHEY and CDR2 is SVGAGI in the germline V gene. The germline V and J ends were trimmed by 5 bases and 5 bases, with 9 bases remaining between them. In nucleotides, the CDR3 is TGTGCCAGCAGTACCTCGGGGACTGAAGCTTTCTTT. Encoded protein: CASSTSGTEAFF.

The rearrangement joins TRBV4-3 to TRBJ1-1; D call uncertain. V gave up 0 bases and J gave up 4 bases, with 9 bases separating them. The germline gives CDR1 LGHNA, CDR2 YSLEER. CDR3 length: 14 amino acids. The CDR3 region is CASSQDGRPTEAFF. CDR3 sequence (DNA): TGCGCCAGCAGCCAAGACGGCAGGCCCACTGAAGCTTTCTTT.

V usage is TRBV2 and J usage is TRBJ2-3, with 11 bases that match TRBD2. CDR3 length: 15 residues. The V gene end was trimmed by 6 bases and the J gene end by 1 base; junction bases not matched to a gene: 3. The germline V gene has CDR1 SNHLY and CDR2 FYNNEI. Here the CDR3 reads CASSGTSGRTDTQYF. The CDR3, as DNA: TGTGCCAGCAGCGGGACTAGCGGCCGCACAGATACGCAGTATTTT.

This clone came up a few times. The DNA for the CDR3 is TGTGCCAGCAGCCACCGGGACACCAAACTGGAAAAACTGTTTTTT. This encodes CASSHRDTKLEKLFF. The genes are TRBV13 and TRBJ1-4; a weak D match, TRBD1 (6 bases). V shed 5 bases and J shed 8 bases, with 18 bases lying between them. The CDR3 is made up of 15 amino acids. CDR1 and CDR2 (germline): PRHDT, FYEKMQ (reference sequence). The variable domain in full, with the rest retrieved from reference TRBV13 and TRBJ1-4, is AAGVIQSPRHLIKEKRETATLKCYPIPRHDTVYWYQQGPGQDPQFLISFYEKMQSDKGSIPDRFSAQQFSDYHSELNMSSLELGDSALYFCASSHRDTKLEKLFFGSGTQLSVL.

The chain employs TRBV5-4 and TRBJ1-1, with D possibly TRBD1 on 5 matching bases. Germline assignment: CDR1 SGHNT and CDR2 YYREEE (reference sequence). The CDR3 is 15 residues long. Trimming cost V 4 bases and J 1 base, with 14 bases left between them. CDR3 in amino acids: CASSPLQATNTEAFF. Here the CDR3 DNA reads TGTGCCAGCAGCCCACTACAGGCCACGAACACTGAAGCTTTCTTT.

This chain uses TRBV12-3 or TRBV12-4 with TRBJ2-7, with 8 bases aligning to TRBD2. This CDR3 is 13 amino acids long. V lost 7 bases to trimming and J lost 5 bases; unmatched junction nucleotides: 7. The CDR3 bases are TGTGCCAGCACCCTCGGGGGGGCCAACGAGCAGTACTTC. This gives the protein CASTLGGANEQYF.

This sequence joins TRBV4-3 and TRBJ2-4; D possibly corresponds to TRBD1 (6 bases). The CDR3 is 15 residues long. V lost 4 bases to trimming and J lost 0 bases, with 10 bases between them. Germline loops: CDR1 LGHNA, CDR2 YSLEER. The CDR3 sequence is CASSLLTGAKNIQYF. CDR3 sequence (DNA): TGCGCCAGCAGCCTCCTGACAGGAGCCAAAAACATTCAGTACTTC.

The chain couples TRBV10-3 to TRBJ1-1, with D possibly TRBD1 on 6 matching bases. V dropped 10 bases and J dropped 0 bases, with 12 bases sitting between them. CDR1 is ENHRY and CDR2 is SYGVKD in the germline V gene. CDR3 length: 13 residues. The CDR3 region has the DNA TGTGCCACCAGGGACATGATGAACACTGAAGCTTTCTTT. Residues: CATRDMMNTEAFF.

The chain links TRBV28 to TRBJ1-3; possibly TRBD1 for D (5 bases). Trimming shortened V by 3 bases and J by 1 base, and 10 bases separated the two germline ends. This CDR3 has 15 amino acids. In germline, CDR1 is MDHEN, CDR2 SYDVKM. CDR3 residues: CASSFPGGSGNTIYF. CDR3 in DNA: TGTGCCAGCAGTTTCCCCGGGGGATCTGGAAACACCATATATTTT.